This is a list of T cell receptor beta chains from one sample in a study of shared clonotypes between healthy human individuals. Profiling relied on immunoSEQ multiplex PCR, and the TCRdb table lists in-frame clones only, not all of them. The table lists roughly 2.4 million clones, approximately 94% of them singletons. Material: naive CD4+ T cells sorted from blood. These receptors were obtained from a man between 18 and 29 years old in good health. Both conserved end residues are part of each CDR3. Fields, in order: V gene, clone size, J gene, D gene, CDR3 length, CDR3 protein, CDR3 DNA. The D gene is left open where the match is weak. Only part of the rows carry a size: once, few, many, or a class if the clone is expanded.

v_call: TRBV6-5
clone_size: -
j_call: TRBJ1-2
d_call: -
cdr3_length: 12
cdr3_aa: CASSSSDRPSTF
cdr3_nt: TGTGCCAGCAGTTCCTCGGACAGACCCTCCACCTTC

v_call: TRBV7-2
clone_size: -
j_call: TRBJ2-7
d_call: TRBD1
cdr3_length: 17
cdr3_aa: CASSPFLGQAGGSEQYF
cdr3_nt: TGTGCCAGCAGCCCTTTCCTCGGACAGGCTGGGGGTTCCGAGCAGTACTTC

v_call: TRBV2
clone_size: -
j_call: TRBJ2-5
d_call: -
cdr3_length: 13
cdr3_aa: CASKIQGQETQYF
cdr3_nt: TGTGCCAGCAAAATACAGGGTCAAGAGACCCAGTACTTC

v_call: TRBV9
clone_size: few
j_call: TRBJ1-5
d_call: -
cdr3_length: 14
cdr3_aa: CASSVEGLNQPQHF
cdr3_nt: TGTGCCAGCAGCGTAGAGGGGCTCAATCAGCCCCAGCATTTT

v_call: TRBV7-9
clone_size: -
j_call: TRBJ1-1
d_call: TRBD1
cdr3_length: 14
cdr3_aa: CASRGTGDRVEAFF
cdr3_nt: TGTGCCAGCAGGGGGACAGGGGACCGAGTTGAAGCTTTCTTT

v_call: TRBV5-1
clone_size: -
j_call: TRBJ1-2
d_call: -
cdr3_length: 11
cdr3_aa: CASGSNYGYTF
cdr3_nt: TGCGCCAGCGGATCTAACTATGGCTACACCTTC

v_call: TRBV11-2
clone_size: once
j_call: TRBJ1-2
d_call: -
cdr3_length: 13
cdr3_aa: CASSPGPNYGYTF
cdr3_nt: TGTGCCAGCAGCCCGGGACCTAACTATGGCTACACCTTC

v_call: TRBV18
clone_size: once
j_call: TRBJ1-4
d_call: -
cdr3_length: 14
cdr3_aa: CASSPRSTNEKLFF
cdr3_nt: TGTGCCAGCTCCCCCAGGTCCACTAATGAAAAACTGTTTTTT

v_call: TRBV7-9
clone_size: -
j_call: TRBJ1-2
d_call: TRBD1
cdr3_length: 17
cdr3_aa: CASSPIPRQTGEVGYTF
cdr3_nt: TGTGCCAGCAGCCCCATACCCCGACAGACAGGGGAAGTCGGCTACACCTTC

v_call: TRBV10-3
clone_size: -
j_call: TRBJ2-7
d_call: -
cdr3_length: 15
cdr3_aa: CAISEKTSRGYEQYF
cdr3_nt: TGTGCCATCAGTGAGAAGACCTCACGGGGCTACGAGCAGTACTTC

v_call: TRBV25-1
clone_size: -
j_call: TRBJ2-1
d_call: TRBD2
cdr3_length: 13
cdr3_aa: CASSEASGGAQFF
cdr3_nt: TGTGCCAGCAGTGAGGCTAGCGGTGGGGCGCAGTTCTTC

v_call: TRBV28
clone_size: -
j_call: TRBJ1-5
d_call: TRBD1
cdr3_length: 15
cdr3_aa: CASSTGQLTDQPQHF
cdr3_nt: TGTGCCAGCAGCACGGGACAGCTGACTGATCAGCCCCAGCATTTT

v_call: TRBV5-1
clone_size: -
j_call: TRBJ2-3
d_call: TRBD2
cdr3_length: 16
cdr3_aa: CASSLLAGGRTDTQYF
cdr3_nt: TGCGCCAGCAGTTTACTAGCGGGGGGGCGCACAGATACGCAGTATTTT

v_call: TRBV19
clone_size: -
j_call: TRBJ1-5
d_call: -
cdr3_length: 15
cdr3_aa: CASSIYGERGQPQHF
cdr3_nt: TGTGCCAGTAGTATATATGGGGAACGGGGTCAGCCCCAGCATTTT

v_call: TRBV27
clone_size: -
j_call: TRBJ1-6
d_call: -
cdr3_length: 15
cdr3_aa: CASSLSASSNSPLHF
cdr3_nt: TGTGCCAGCAGTTTATCGGCCAGTTCAAATTCACCCCTCCACTTT

v_call: TRBV4-1
clone_size: -
j_call: TRBJ1-2
d_call: -
cdr3_length: 16
cdr3_aa: CASSHPMGSLVGGYTF
cdr3_nt: TGCGCCAGCAGCCACCCAATGGGTTCGTTGGTAGGAGGCTACACCTTC

v_call: TRBV12-5
clone_size: -
j_call: TRBJ2-7
d_call: TRBD1
cdr3_length: 17
cdr3_aa: CASGLNFAGGQTYEQYF
cdr3_nt: TGTGCTAGTGGTTTAAATTTTGCAGGGGGCCAAACATACGAGCAGTACTTC

v_call: TRBV2
clone_size: -
j_call: TRBJ1-1
d_call: TRBD1
cdr3_length: 13
cdr3_aa: CARGTGRNTEAFF
cdr3_nt: TGTGCCAGAGGGACAGGGAGGAACACTGAAGCTTTCTTT

v_call: TRBV19
clone_size: -
j_call: TRBJ2-7
d_call: TRBD1
cdr3_length: 13
cdr3_aa: CASSGRGFYEQYF
cdr3_nt: TGTGCCAGTAGTGGCAGGGGGTTCTACGAGCAGTACTTC

v_call: TRBV7-2
clone_size: -
j_call: TRBJ2-3
d_call: TRBD2
cdr3_length: 14
cdr3_aa: CASSEGLAGMWQYF
cdr3_nt: TGTGCCAGCAGCGAGGGACTAGCGGGGATGTGGCAGTATTTT

v_call: TRBV27
clone_size: -
j_call: TRBJ1-5
d_call: -
cdr3_length: 13
cdr3_aa: CASSLYPTQPQHF
cdr3_nt: TGTGCCAGCAGTTTATACCCGACTCAGCCCCAGCATTTT

v_call: TRBV19
clone_size: -
j_call: TRBJ1-2
d_call: TRBD1
cdr3_length: 13
cdr3_aa: CASSVDRDYGYTF
cdr3_nt: TGTGCCAGTAGTGTGGACAGGGACTATGGCTACACCTTC

v_call: TRBV5-1
clone_size: -
j_call: TRBJ1-1
d_call: -
cdr3_length: 13
cdr3_aa: CASSSGEYTEAFF
cdr3_nt: TGCGCCAGCAGCTCCGGGGAGTACACTGAAGCTTTCTTT

v_call: TRBV30
clone_size: -
j_call: TRBJ2-7
d_call: -
cdr3_length: 15
cdr3_aa: CAWSAKGGGSYEQYF
cdr3_nt: TGTGCCTGGAGCGCGAAGGGGGGAGGCTCCTACGAGCAGTACTTC

v_call: TRBV6-1
clone_size: -
j_call: TRBJ1-2
d_call: -
cdr3_length: 13
cdr3_aa: CASSEGLSYGYTF
cdr3_nt: TGTGCCAGCAGTGAAGGGCTTTCCTATGGCTACACCTTC

v_call: TRBV5-6
clone_size: -
j_call: TRBJ1-4
d_call: -
cdr3_length: 14
cdr3_aa: CASSLLVVPGKLFF
cdr3_nt: TGTGCCAGCAGCTTGTTGGTAGTGCCAGGAAAACTGTTTTTT

v_call: TRBV19
clone_size: -
j_call: TRBJ1-5
d_call: TRBD1
cdr3_length: 17
cdr3_aa: CASSIPLGGGLNQPQHF
cdr3_nt: TGTGCCAGTAGTATCCCCCTCGGAGGGGGCTTAAATCAGCCCCAGCATTTT

v_call: TRBV6-5
clone_size: -
j_call: TRBJ2-3
d_call: -
cdr3_length: 15
cdr3_aa: CASSYSPTTTDTQYF
cdr3_nt: TGTGCCAGCAGTTACTCGCCAACCACCACAGATACGCAGTATTTT

v_call: TRBV6-1
clone_size: -
j_call: TRBJ2-3
d_call: -
cdr3_length: 12
cdr3_aa: CASSAPLDTQYF
cdr3_nt: TGTGCCAGCAGTGCTCCCCTGGATACGCAGTATTTT

v_call: TRBV28
clone_size: -
j_call: TRBJ2-7
d_call: -
cdr3_length: 15
cdr3_aa: CASSPPGHLPSEQYF
cdr3_nt: TGTGCCAGCAGTCCTCCGGGACACCTTCCAAGTGAGCAGTACTTC

v_call: TRBV7-2
clone_size: -
j_call: TRBJ2-1
d_call: -
cdr3_length: 14
cdr3_aa: CASSSRMANNEQFF
cdr3_nt: TGTGCCAGCAGCTCGAGAATGGCGAACAATGAGCAGTTCTTC

v_call: TRBV6-5
clone_size: -
j_call: TRBJ1-1
d_call: -
cdr3_length: 13
cdr3_aa: CASTKDANTEAFF
cdr3_nt: TGTGCCAGCACCAAGGATGCCAACACTGAAGCTTTCTTT

v_call: TRBV28
clone_size: -
j_call: TRBJ2-1
d_call: TRBD2
cdr3_length: 18
cdr3_aa: CASSSTGGATSSYNEQFF
cdr3_nt: TGTGCCAGCAGTTCAACCGGGGGGGCCACGAGCTCCTACAATGAGCAGTTCTTC

v_call: TRBV5-6
clone_size: -
j_call: TRBJ2-5
d_call: TRBD1
cdr3_length: 15
cdr3_aa: CASSPYTDRGETQYF
cdr3_nt: TGTGCCAGCAGTCCGTACACCGACAGGGGGGAGACCCAGTACTTC

v_call: TRBV4-1
clone_size: -
j_call: TRBJ2-2
d_call: TRBD2
cdr3_length: 17
cdr3_aa: CASSQLNSRGGTGELFF
cdr3_nt: TGCGCCAGCAGCCAATTGAACAGTCGGGGGGGCACCGGGGAGCTGTTTTTT

v_call: TRBV18
clone_size: -
j_call: TRBJ2-3
d_call: TRBD2
cdr3_length: 13
cdr3_aa: CASSQGLSDTQYF
cdr3_nt: TGTGCCAGCTCACAGGGACTATCAGATACGCAGTATTTT

v_call: TRBV5-6
clone_size: few
j_call: TRBJ2-7
d_call: -
cdr3_length: 15
cdr3_aa: CASSLRVVGSYEQYF
cdr3_nt: TGTGCCAGCAGCTTGAGGGTAGTGGGCTCCTACGAGCAGTACTTC

v_call: TRBV29-1
clone_size: -
j_call: TRBJ2-2
d_call: TRBD2
cdr3_length: 14
cdr3_aa: CSVERLAGTGELFF
cdr3_nt: TGCAGCGTTGAACGTCTAGCGGGCACCGGGGAGCTGTTTTTT

v_call: TRBV7-2
clone_size: -
j_call: TRBJ2-5
d_call: -
cdr3_length: 13
cdr3_aa: CASSLSGRETQYF
cdr3_nt: TGTGCCAGCAGCTTATCGGGAAGAGAGACCCAGTACTTC

v_call: TRBV5-5
clone_size: -
j_call: TRBJ1-4
d_call: -
cdr3_length: 13
cdr3_aa: CASSLLGYEKLFF
cdr3_nt: TGTGCCAGCAGCTTACTAGGGTATGAAAAACTGTTTTTT

v_call: TRBV7-9
clone_size: -
j_call: TRBJ1-1
d_call: -
cdr3_length: 14
cdr3_aa: CASSLDGASTEAFF
cdr3_nt: TGTGCCAGCAGCTTAGATGGGGCTAGCACTGAAGCTTTCTTT

v_call: TRBV30
clone_size: -
j_call: TRBJ2-2
d_call: -
cdr3_length: 14
cdr3_aa: CAWSRVRYTGELFF
cdr3_nt: TGTGCCTGGAGTCGAGTCAGGTACACCGGGGAGCTGTTTTTT

v_call: TRBV28
clone_size: -
j_call: TRBJ1-5
d_call: -
cdr3_length: 16
cdr3_aa: CASSLYIGASDQPQHF
cdr3_nt: TGTGCCAGCAGTTTATATATTGGCGCCTCGGATCAGCCCCAGCATTTT

v_call: TRBV7-8
clone_size: -
j_call: TRBJ2-5
d_call: -
cdr3_length: 14
cdr3_aa: CASSLASEGETQYF
cdr3_nt: TGTGCCAGCAGCTTAGCCTCCGAGGGGGAGACCCAGTACTTC

v_call: TRBV11-1
clone_size: -
j_call: TRBJ2-3
d_call: -
cdr3_length: 15
cdr3_aa: CASSQDGRSTDTQYF
cdr3_nt: TGTGCCAGCAGCCAGGACGGGCGGAGCACAGATACGCAGTATTTT

v_call: TRBV7-2
clone_size: -
j_call: TRBJ1-2
d_call: -
cdr3_length: 12
cdr3_aa: CASSSQGYGYTF
cdr3_nt: TGTGCCAGCAGCTCTCAGGGCTATGGCTACACCTTC

v_call: TRBV11-3
clone_size: -
j_call: TRBJ1-5
d_call: -
cdr3_length: 17
cdr3_aa: CASSLGGGPPGHQPQHF
cdr3_nt: TGTGCCAGCAGCTTAGGGGGGGGACCTCCGGGGCATCAGCCCCAGCATTTT

v_call: TRBV5-4
clone_size: -
j_call: TRBJ2-7
d_call: -
cdr3_length: 13
cdr3_aa: CASSPGLYYEQYF
cdr3_nt: TGTGCCAGCAGCCCGGGACTCTACTACGAGCAGTACTTC

v_call: TRBV5-1
clone_size: -
j_call: TRBJ2-1
d_call: TRBD2
cdr3_length: 13
cdr3_aa: CASSGGAHNEQFF
cdr3_nt: TGCGCCAGCTCGGGAGGGGCCCACAATGAGCAGTTCTTC

v_call: TRBV9
clone_size: -
j_call: TRBJ2-5
d_call: TRBD1
cdr3_length: 16
cdr3_aa: CASSHGQGGPQETQYF
cdr3_nt: TGTGCCAGCAGCCACGGACAGGGGGGGCCCCAAGAGACCCAGTACTTC

v_call: TRBV10-3
clone_size: -
j_call: TRBJ2-2
d_call: TRBD2
cdr3_length: 17
cdr3_aa: CAIRGLAGGSVTGELFF
cdr3_nt: TGTGCCATCAGGGGACTAGCGGGAGGGAGTGTCACCGGGGAGCTGTTTTTT

v_call: TRBV6-1
clone_size: -
j_call: TRBJ1-4
d_call: -
cdr3_length: 12
cdr3_aa: CAGGRANEKLFF
cdr3_nt: TGTGCGGGGGGCAGGGCTAATGAAAAACTGTTTTTT

v_call: TRBV5-4
clone_size: -
j_call: TRBJ2-5
d_call: -
cdr3_length: 14
cdr3_aa: CASSLPGSQETQYF
cdr3_nt: TGTGCCAGCAGCTTGCCCGGGTCCCAAGAGACCCAGTACTTC